These 13 T cell receptor beta chains came from one sample sequenced in a study of blood T cells in healthy people across ages. A second about 7 to 12 cycle PCR used barcoded and J-beta primers. TCRdb reprocessed the 5' RACE reads with MiXCR, giving one entry per CDR3 protein. The data contain about 1.4 million distinct CDR3 sequences, around 59% of them singletons. Sequencing was performed on blood. These receptors all come from a man aged 18 to 30 in good health.

This clonotype appeared a few times. V and J are TRBV5-1 and TRBJ2-1; D not resolved. This CDR3 has 14 residues. The V and J ends lost 3 bases and 7 bases respectively, with 14 bases between them. The germline V gene has CDR1 SGHRS and CDR2 YFSETQ. The CDR3 sequence is CASSSDGLGNEQFF. The CDR3 DNA sequence: TGCGCCAGCAGCTCGGACGGCCTGGGGAATGAGCAGTTCTTC.

In its sample, this clonotype was seen a few times. The V call is TRBV2, the J call TRBJ1-2; no clear D. Deletions cut 7 bases from V and 1 base from J, with 7 bases between. The CDR3 consists of 12 residues. Germline loops: CDR1 SNHLY, CDR2 FYNNEI. For the CDR3, the DNA is TGTGCCAGCATTAGTTTTAACTATGGCTACACCTTC. Amino acid sequence: CASISFNYGYTF.

J is TRBJ2-3 and V is TRBV6-1; TRBD2 is a possible D gene (6 bases). From germline, CDR1 is MNHNS and CDR2 SASEGT. This CDR3 spans 15 amino acids. The V end was cut by 8 bases, the J end by 3 bases, with 18 bases between. The CDR3 protein is CASPRDSGSTDTQYF. In DNA form, the CDR3 reads TGTGCCAGCCCCCGGGACTCGGGGTCAACAGATACGCAGTATTTT.

This clonotype was recorded only once. The V gene is TRBV7-9, the J gene TRBJ2-7; D not resolved. CDR3 size: 13 residues. Trimming left V 2 bases short and J 4 bases short, with 9 bases between. Per the germline V gene, CDR1 is SEHNR and CDR2 is FQNEAQ (reference sequence). This chain's CDR3 is CASSLPATYEQYF. The CDR3 DNA reads as TGTGCCAGCAGCTTACCAGCCACGTACGAGCAGTACTTC.

V is TRBV7-2 and J is TRBJ1-6, with D perhaps matching TRBD1 (5 bases). With 1 base removed from V and 8 bases from J, the gap between germline ends came to 9 bases. CDR3 size: 14 residues. Germline V gene sequence: CDR1 SGHTA, CDR2 FQGNSA. Written as DNA, the CDR3 is TGTGCCAGCAGCTTAGGGGACTTAGATTCACCCCTCCACTTT. The encoded protein is CASSLGDLDSPLHF.

As concerns this clonotype: A junction end diverges from the germline sequence, so it may reflect a read error. The genes are TRBV14 and TRBJ2-1; D is undetermined. This CDR3 has 16 residues. The V gene's germline CDR1 is SGHDN and CDR2 FVKESK. DNA of the CDR3: TGTGCCAGCAGCCAAGATTTACTGAGCTCCCACAATGAGCAGTTCTTC. Amino acid sequence: CASSQDLLSSHNEQFF.

The V and J genes are TRBV7-2 and TRBJ2-3; weak D call: TRBD1 (6 bases). CDR1 is SGHTA, CDR2 FQGNSA, per germline. Trimming cost V 2 bases and J 1 base, with 16 bases left between them. The CDR3 is 17 residues long. The CDR3 spells CASSLPSNRVGTDTQYF. Written as DNA, the CDR3 is TGTGCCAGCAGCTTACCGAGCAACAGGGTTGGCACAGATACGCAGTATTTT. Based on the CDR3 plus reference TRBV7-2 and TRBJ2-3, the full variable domain is GAGVSQSPSNKVTEKGKDVELRCDPISGHTALYWYRQSLGQGLEFLIYFQGNSAPDKSGLPSDRFSAERTGGSVSTLTIQRTQQEDSAVYLCASSLPSNRVGTDTQYFGPGTRLTVL.

The V gene is TRBV27, the J gene TRBJ2-3; TRBD2 agrees at 9 bases. Germline-derived CDR1 and CDR2 are MNHEY and SMNVEV (reference sequence). This CDR3 is built from 15 residues. The junction had 7 bases not matched to a gene; V was cut back by 5 bases and J by 4 bases. CDR3 bases: TGTGCCAGCAGTGCGCGGGGGGGCAATCCAGATACGCAGTATTTT. Translated, it gives CASSARGGNPDTQYF.

A single count supports this clonotype. J is TRBJ2-1 and V is TRBV4-1; possibly TRBD2 for D (6 bases). V lost 1 base to trimming and J lost 3 bases, with 13 bases between them. Germline CDR1 MGHRA, CDR2 YSYEKL. The CDR3 contains 16 residues. CDR3 sequence (DNA): TGCGCCAGCAGCCAAGTATCACGGGAGATCTACAATGAGCAGTTCTTC. Protein sequence: CASSQVSREIYNEQFF.

This clonotype has just a few counts. The chain employs TRBV28 and TRBJ2-4; D might be TRBD2 (6 bases). The CDR3 length is 14 residues. Germline lookup yields CDR1 MDHEN and CDR2 SYDVKM. V shed 6 bases and J shed 1 base, with 10 bases lying between them. The CDR3 DNA sequence: TGTGCCAGCAGCACTGGGGGGGCCAAAAACATTCAGTACTTC. This codes for CASSTGGAKNIQYF.

V gene TRBV2 combines with J gene TRBJ2-3, with D unclear. V gave up 4 bases and J gave up 6 bases, with 14 bases separating them. In germline, CDR1 is SNHLY, CDR2 FYNNEI. The CDR3 length is 14 residues. The CDR3 is CASSGSNYRDTQYF. In DNA, the CDR3 is TGTGCCAGCAGTGGTTCCAACTACCGGGATACGCAGTATTTT.

The chain uses TRBV6-2 or TRBV6-3 and TRBJ2-7, with D maybe TRBD2 (5 bases). Trimming removed 7 bases at V and 7 bases at J, with 23 bases between. CDR3 size: 15 residues. CDR1 and CDR2 from the germline V gene are MNHEY and SVGEGT. The CDR3 spells CASTVGSAPRGEQYF. The CDR3 DNA reads TGTGCCAGCACCGTAGGTTCGGCCCCCAGAGGGGAGCAGTACTTC.

This clonotype was seen repeatedly, ten times or more. A much larger clone lies one base from this, so it may be a read error. DNA of the CDR3: TGTGCCAGCAGCCAAGGGACTAGCGTGGGCAATGAGCAGTACTTC. Protein: CASSQGTSVGNEQYF. The V call is TRBV3-1, the J call TRBJ2-1; 9 bases fit TRBD2. The assigned J gene may be wrong: the sequence end matches TRBJ2-7 better. Germline loops: CDR1 LGHDT, CDR2 YNNKEL (reference sequence). CDR3 size: 15 residues.